These 10 T cell receptor beta chains share one sample of origin, sequenced in a study of T cell clonality in common variable immunodeficiency (dated by TCRdb to the mid-2010s). Library preparation used the immunoSEQ multiplex PCR assay. As stored in TCRdb, this immuneACCESS dataset retains in-frame rearrangements with V and J assigned. A fraction of the clones does not appear; measured against another copy, unresolved V genes explain less than half of the discrepancy, and the remainder lacks a known reason. This sample is represented by approximately 50,000 clones, with no singletons among them. The biggest ten clones account for under 0.9% of the sample. Material for sequencing was peripheral blood mononuclear cells. The source is a person between 18 and 75 years old in good health.

This clone was counted many times. The read terminates 3 residues ahead of where the CDR3 ends, so the germline J gene completes it. The sample contains more than one DNA sequence encoding this CDR3. The V call is TRBV5-1, the J call TRBJ1-5, with TRBD1 matching 7 bases. The trim removed 0 bases at V and 4 bases at J, leaving 4 bases unmatched. Germline V gene lookup returns CDR1 SGHRS and CDR2 YFSETQ. The CDR3 consists of 15 residues. The chain's CDR3 is CASSLGDSRNQPQHF. The sequenced part of the CDR3 DNA is TGCGCCAGCAGCTTGGGGGACAGCAGGAATCAGCCC.

This clone appeared many times. The read ends 3 residues before the CDR3 terminus; that terminus is restored from the germline J gene. The chain couples TRBV20-1 to TRBJ2-5, with 11 positions matching TRBD1. The CDR3 has 15 amino acids. With 3 bases clipped from V and 7 bases from J, the junction kept 10 bases outside the gene matches. Per germline, CDR1 DFQATT and CDR2 SNEGSKA (reference sequence). This chain's CDR3 is CSASLPGQGVGTQYF. The sequenced part of the CDR3 DNA is TGCAGTGCTAGCCTACCGGGACAGGGGGTAGGGACC.

Comments on this clone: The sequence runs out 3 residues before the end of the CDR3; the remainder is reconstructed from the germline J gene. This rearrangement joins TRBV20-1 to TRBJ1-2, with a weak D call TRBD1 (5 bases). This CDR3 spans 13 amino acids. Germline CDR1 reads DFQATT; CDR2 reads SNEGSKA (reference sequence). The CDR3 bases that were read are TGCAGTGCTCAAGGGGCTAGCGGGTTGGAG. The encoded protein is CSAQGASGLE. In full, the CDR3 reads CSAQGASGLEYTF.

This clone was picked up many times. The read is 3 residues too short to cover the CDR3 end, so that end is filled in from the germline J gene. The V gene is TRBV19, the J gene TRBJ1-4; D ambiguous. The CDR3 is made up of 13 amino acids. V shed 7 bases and J shed 8 bases, with 14 bases lying between them. Germline V gives CDR1 LNHDA, CDR2 SQIVND (reference sequence). This chain's CDR3 is CASKRQADEKLFF. Incomplete CDR3 DNA: TGTGCCAGTAAAAGGCAGGCTGACGAAAAA.

Comments on this clone: This likely traces to a read error, being one base from a far larger clone. The missing CDR3 end, 3 residues past where the read stops, is filled in from the germline J gene. Within the sample, other DNA sequences also encode this same CDR3. This rearrangement joins TRBV6-1 to TRBJ2-3, with 12 bases identical to TRBD2. This CDR3 contains 15 residues. Germline CDR1 MNHNS, CDR2 SASEGT. CDR3 sequence reads: CVSSETSGSPDTQYF. CDR3 DNA (partial): TGTGTCAGCAGTGAGACTAGCGGGAGCCCAGATACG.

This clone has ten or more counts. The sequenced fragment ends 3 residues before the CDR3 boundary, so the rest is inferred from the germline J gene. The genes are TRBV19 and TRBJ2-7, with a tentative D call TRBD2 (6 bases). In germline, CDR1 is LNHDA, CDR2 SQIVND (reference sequence). V dropped 1 base and J dropped 6 bases, with 16 bases sitting between them. This CDR3 has 15 residues. The covered CDR3 bases are TGTGCCAGTAGTATAGTCGGGGGAGTAGATAGCGAG. Its translation: CASSIVGGVDSE. The full CDR3 reads CASSIVGGVDSEQYF.

This clone was detected ten times or more. The read falls 3 residues short of the CDR3 end, and the missing part is taken from the germline J gene. The chain uses TRBV6-2 or TRBV6-3 and TRBJ2-7; D unclear. This CDR3 region has 13 residues. V was cut by 3 bases and J by 4 bases, with 10 bases left in between. Germline V gene sequence: CDR1 MNHEY, CDR2 SVGEGT. The CDR3 is CASSYAVQYEQYF. The CDR3 bases that were read are TGTGCCAGCAGTTATGCAGTTCAATACGAG.

This clone was observed at least ten times. With the read ending 3 residues before the CDR3 end, the germline J gene is used to fill in that end. This chain uses TRBV20-1 with TRBJ2-4, with TRBD1 as a possible D gene (5 bases). Germline CDR1 and CDR2: DFQATT and SNEGSKA (reference sequence). The CDR3 runs to 12 residues. This CDR3 is CSDLTVNYGQYF. The sequenced part of the CDR3 DNA is TGCAGTGACTTGACAGTGAACTATGGT.

This clone appeared many times. With the read ending 3 residues before the CDR3 end, the germline J gene is used to fill in that end. The chain uses TRBV20-1 and TRBJ2-1, with TRBD2 as a possible D gene (5 bases). Germline values: CDR1 DFQATT, CDR2 SNEGSKA (reference sequence). The ends were cut back, 3 bases at V and 6 bases at J, with 15 bases in the middle. The CDR3 is 14 residues long. CDR3 bases read: TGCAGTGCTAGGAGCCCAGGACTGCCCAATGAG. It specifies CSARSPGLPNE. The CDR3 reads in full as CSARSPGLPNEQFF.

This clone was counted ten times or more. The read finishes 3 residues shy of the CDR3 end, and the germline J gene is used to complete it. The J gene is TRBJ1-2, the V gene TRBV7-9; 8 positions agree with TRBD1. The CDR3 has 15 residues. Germline V gene data show CDR1 as SEHNR and CDR2 as FQNEAQ (reference sequence). The ends lost 5 bases at V and 4 bases at J; junction bases unmatched: 9. The covered CDR3 bases are TGTGCCAGCAGCCCAGTCGGACAGGGTCTCTATGGC. This translates into CASSPVGQGLYG. The entire CDR3 sequence reads CASSPVGQGLYGYTF.